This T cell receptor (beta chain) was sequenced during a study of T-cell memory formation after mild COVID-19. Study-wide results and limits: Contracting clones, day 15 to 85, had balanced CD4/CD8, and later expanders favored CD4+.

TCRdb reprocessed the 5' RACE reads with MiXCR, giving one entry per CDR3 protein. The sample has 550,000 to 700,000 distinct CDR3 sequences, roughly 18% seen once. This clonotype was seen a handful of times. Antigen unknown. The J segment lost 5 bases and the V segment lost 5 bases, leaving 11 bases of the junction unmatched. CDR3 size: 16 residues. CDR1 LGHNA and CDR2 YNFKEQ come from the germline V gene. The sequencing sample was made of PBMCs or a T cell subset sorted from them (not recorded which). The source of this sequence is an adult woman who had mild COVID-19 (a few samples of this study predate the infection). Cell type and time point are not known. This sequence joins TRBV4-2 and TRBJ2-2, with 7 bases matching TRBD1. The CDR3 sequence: CASSLESGGDTGELFF. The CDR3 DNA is TGTGCCAGCAGCTTAGAATCAGGGGGTGATACCGGGGAGCTGTTTTTT.